This record covers a single TCR beta chain. Its antigen specificity is not known. Per-base qualities were not stored, and no clone one base away is much larger. The sample comes from a study of blood T cell repertoires in COVID-19 (dated by TCRdb to 2019 to 2021). In the study overall: Samples covering the acute and convalescent phases of COVID-19 were provided by collaborators in the United States, Italy and Spain. The material from the prospective study consisted of cDNA or gDNA derived from T cells, B-cell-depleted T cells, or PBMCs. Where available, HLA class I and class II types were obtained from metadata supplied by the sample provider rather than from assay-based typing. The repertoires were released in a freely available public database meant as a resource for research on the immune response to SARS-CoV-2. Subjects who had been exposed to COVID-19, were actively infected with it, or had recovered from it provided the deeply sampled blood TCRbeta repertoires that made up the dataset. The sample metadata nearly always contained a de-identified subject ID, COVID-19 status, age in years and sex. Samples came from the ongoing ImmuneRACE study (first 160 participants) plus 1,254 subjects from 6 global collaborators. Study-level results and caveats: The amount of clinical and demographic metadata varied by source and participant and was provided uncurated.

In Seattle, one collaborating source enrolled patients while the infection was active and tracked those patients longitudinally over the course of disease. Collaborating institutions collected whole blood in K2EDTA tubes following their own protocols. For TCRbeta analysis, collaborators shipped samples as frozen whole blood, isolated PBMCs, or DNA extracted from either of those sample types. TCRbeta CDR3 regions were amplified from genomic DNA using the immunoSEQ Assay, a bias-controlled multiplex PCR. The study's own analysis went as follows. The number of nucleated cells in each sample was estimated from the amplification of reference gene primers within the assay. Sequence reads were collapsed and filtered to measure the absolute abundance of every unique TCRbeta CDR3 rearrangement. For each sample, productive Simpson clonality was calculated as the square root of Simpson's diversity index over productive rearrangements. Imported from immuneACCESS, the table was reduced by TCRdb to in-frame sequences with V and J called. These copies leave out some clones; in studies compared against another copy, an unresolved V gene accounts for under half, and the cause of the remainder is not known. V, J and clone size are taken as reported in that table, and D and trimming were inferred from the DNA itself. For this sample there are around 270,000 clones; around 81% appear just once. In total, the top ten clones hold more than 15% of the sample.

Measured from the cysteine to the phenylalanine, the CDR3 is 14 residues long. Here the CDR3 DNA is all that survives: 42 bases in frame from base 1. V loses 4 bases, J loses 4 bases, and the germline ends lie 13 bases apart. The germline V gene encodes CDR1 GTSNPN and CDR2 SVGIG (reference sequence). Sequencing was performed on peripheral blood. The receptor was isolated from a person aged 65-85 years with COVID-19, enrolled during active disease. The chain couples TRBV30 to TRBJ2-2; the D gene is perhaps TRBD1, on 6 matching bases. The CDR3 protein: CAWIPGHLTGELFF. The DNA is as follows: TGTGCCTGGATCCCGGGACATCTCACCGGGGAGCTGTTTTTT.